A selection of T cell receptor beta chains follows, all from one sample in a study of blood T cells in healthy people across ages. A single record per CDR3 protein comes from TCRdb applying MiXCR to the 5' RACE reads. The data show over 500,000 distinct CDR3 sequences, with 40% to 65% seen just once and about 14% held by the top ten. The sample consisted of blood. The receptors were gathered from a woman aged 80 or over in good health. CDR3s include the opening cysteine and the closing phenylalanine or tryptophan. The order of the fields is D gene, J gene, clone size, V gene, CDR3 DNA, CDR3 protein. D genes are given only for firm matches. Clone size appears in some rows only: once, few, many, or a class for an expanded clone.

TRBD1 TRBJ1-2 - TRBV20-1 TGCAGTGCTAGAGATTCGTCTTATGGGGACAGGGGGCATTATGGCTACACCTTC CSARDSSYGDRGHYGYTF
- TRBJ2-1 - TRBV20-1 TGCAGTGCTAAGGGGAATCGCAATGAGCAGTTCTTC CSAKGNRNEQFF
- TRBJ1-5 many TRBV4-2 TGTGCCAGCAGCCTCCTCCCCGGAGGGGATCAGCCCCAGCATTTT CASSLLPGGDQPQHF
- TRBJ2-6 - TRBV5-1 TGCGCCAGCAGCTTGGAGGGGGAGTCTGGGGCCAACGTCCTGACTTTC CASSLEGESGANVLTF
- TRBJ2-5 many TRBV12-3/TRBV12-4 TGTGCCAGCAGTTTAGTTGACAGGCAAGAGACCCAGTACTTC CASSLVDRQETQYF
TRBD2 TRBJ2-3 - TRBV29-1 TGCAGCGTGGGAGGGCCGGCAGATACGCAGTATTTT CSVGGPADTQYF
- TRBJ2-3 - TRBV4-3 TGCGCCAGCAGCCAAGATTTGGGTACGCAGTATTTT CASSQDLGTQYF
- TRBJ2-1 - TRBV13 TGTGCCAGCAGCCTTCGACAGTGCAATGAGCAGTTCTTC CASSLRQCNEQFF
TRBD2 TRBJ2-1 many TRBV12-3/TRBV12-4 TGTGCCAGCAGTTACGGACTAGCTTACAATGAGCAGTTCTTC CASSYGLAYNEQFF
- TRBJ2-1 many TRBV4-1 TGCGCCAGCAGCCAAGCAGACTACACCTACAATGAGCAGTTCTTC CASSQADYTYNEQFF
- TRBJ1-2 - TRBV7-2 TGTGCCAGCAGCCTCCCCGACGAGGGCGACCATGGCTACACCTTC CASSLPDEGDHGYTF
- TRBJ2-7 - TRBV15 TGTGCCACCAGCAGAACGACGAATCCGGGACAAACTACCTACGAGCAGTACTTC CATSRTTNPGQTTYEQYF
- TRBJ2-7 many TRBV5-1 TGCGCCAGCAGTCTACAGGGCGAAGAGCAGTACTTC CASSLQGEEQYF
TRBD1 TRBJ1-5 - TRBV2 TGTGCCAGCAGCGGGGGGACAGATTATCAGCCCCAGCATTTT CASSGGTDYQPQHF
- TRBJ1-1 few TRBV5-1 TGCGCCAGCAGCCAGGCACCGGGAAACACTGAAGCTTTCTTT CASSQAPGNTEAFF
TRBD1 TRBJ1-2 many TRBV7-2 TGTGCCAGCAGCTTACCACAGGGGCATCGGGACAGGGTTAACTATGGCTACACCTTC CASSLPQGHRDRVNYGYTF
- TRBJ2-4 many TRBV7-7 TGTGCTAGCAAAGTGGGGGCAAGCGGGGTTGGTCAAAACATTCAGTACTTC CASKVGASGVGQNIQYF
- TRBJ1-2 - TRBV25-1 TGTGCCAGCAGTGAAAACTCGGAAACGAGTGGCTACACCTTC CASSENSETSGYTF
TRBD2 TRBJ2-7 - TRBV15 TGTGCCACCAGCAGAGCAAGCGGGAGGTCCTACGAGCAGTACTTC CATSRASGRSYEQYF
- TRBJ2-3 many TRBV10-3 TGTGCCATCACCGGACGAATTCTGGATACGCAGTATTTT CAITGRILDTQYF
- TRBJ1-6 - TRBV12-3/TRBV12-4 TGTGCCACCTTCCAGGGGAGGAATTCACCCCTCCACTTT CATFQGRNSPLHF
TRBD1 TRBJ2-6 once TRBV30 TGTGCCTGGGACAGGGGATCTGGGGCCAACGTCCTGACTTTC CAWDRGSGANVLTF
TRBD2 TRBJ2-1 - TRBV3-1 TGTGCCAGCAGCCAAGAGACTAGCGGGGGGTACAATGAGCAGTTCTTC CASSQETSGGYNEQFF
- TRBJ1-2 many TRBV7-2 TGTGCCAGCAGCTTAGAATCCTATGGCTACACCTTC CASSLESYGYTF
- TRBJ2-7 - TRBV10-3 TGTGCCATCAGACCGGGACTGGAGGTGTACGAGCAGTACTTC CAIRPGLEVYEQYF
- TRBJ1-4 - TRBV25-1 TGTGCCAGCAGTGAAATCGGTAATGAAAAACTGTTTTTT CASSEIGNEKLFF
- TRBJ2-1 few TRBV20-1 TGCAGTGCTAGAGATAGCGTGTCGGGAAATGAGCAGTTCTTC CSARDSVSGNEQFF
TRBD1 TRBJ1-1 - TRBV18 TGTGCCAGCTCAACCCGGGACAGCTTCACTGAAGCTTTCTTT CASSTRDSFTEAFF
TRBD2 TRBJ2-1 - TRBV15 TGTGCCACCAGCAGAGATCGGGGTCTAGCGGGAGACAATGAGCAGTTCTTC CATSRDRGLAGDNEQFF
- TRBJ2-1 - TRBV12-3/TRBV12-4 TGTGCCAGCAGTTTATTGGCTTGGGGGCAGTTCTTC CASSLLAWGQFF
- TRBJ1-5 - TRBV3-1 TGTGCCAGCAGCCAAGGGGAGGCCCAGCATTTT CASSQGEAQHF
- TRBJ2-1 - TRBV6-2/TRBV6-3 TGTGTCAGCCGGGGCAGTCCCAATGAGCAGTTCTTC CVSRGSPNEQFF
TRBD2 TRBJ2-1 many TRBV7-2 TGTGCCAGCAGCTTTAGGCGGGGGGGCCATGAGCAGTTCTTC CASSFRRGGHEQFF
- TRBJ2-2 - TRBV4-2 TGTGCCAGCAGCCAAGAGGCTCTAAGTTTATTCACCGGGGAGCTGTTTTTT CASSQEALSLFTGELFF
TRBD1 TRBJ2-7 - TRBV4-3 TGCGCCAGCAGCTCCGAGACAGGGGGCTCCTACGAGCAGTACTTC CASSSETGGSYEQYF
TRBD2 TRBJ2-3 many TRBV20-1 TGCAGTGCCGGGACTGTGTCGCGGGGGAAAAGCACAGATACGCAGTATTTT CSAGTVSRGKSTDTQYF
TRBD2 TRBJ2-1 many TRBV24-1 TGTGCCACCAGTGGGACCGGGACTAGCAAAAACAATGAGCAGTTCTTC CATSGTGTSKNNEQFF
- TRBJ1-1 few TRBV5-1 TGCGCCAGCAGCTTGGCCACGTGGGGCACTGAAGCTTTCTTT CASSLATWGTEAFF
- TRBJ1-2 - TRBV27 TGTGCCAGCAGTCCCTCTACGTACTATGGCTACACCTTC CASSPSTYYGYTF
TRBD1 TRBJ2-7 many TRBV12-3/TRBV12-4 TGTGCCAGCAGTTTGACAGGGTTCGAGCAGTACTTC CASSLTGFEQYF
- TRBJ2-5 few TRBV20-1 TGCAGTGCAAACGGACAGCTCCAAGAGACCCAGTACTTC CSANGQLQETQYF
TRBD2 TRBJ2-7 - TRBV20-1 TGCAGTGCTAGAGACCAGGGGGGGGCTAGCGGGGGATACAATGAGCAGTACTTC CSARDQGGASGGYNEQYF
- TRBJ1-4 many TRBV20-1 TGCAGTGCTAGAGTACGGTGGGGAGGTCGTAATGAAAAACTGTTTTTT CSARVRWGGRNEKLFF
- TRBJ2-3 - TRBV29-1 TGCAGCGTACACGGTGGTACAGATACGCAGTATTTT CSVHGGTDTQYF
- TRBJ1-1 - TRBV7-2 TGTGCCAGCAGCCCGATCGTCTCCATGAACACTGAAGCTTTCTTT CASSPIVSMNTEAFF
- TRBJ1-1 - TRBV29-1 TGCAGCGTAAACAGGGCATTGAACACTGAAGCTTTCTTT CSVNRALNTEAFF
TRBD2 TRBJ2-7 - TRBV5-1 TGCGCCAGCAGCTTGAGGGGACTAGGGGACGAGCAGTACTTC CASSLRGLGDEQYF
- TRBJ2-7 - TRBV28 TGTGCCAGCAGTTCAAGCCCTGAGCAGTACTTC CASSSSPEQYF
- TRBJ2-7 - TRBV27 TGTGCCAGCAGAGGCGGTTTCTCCTACGAGCAGTACTTC CASRGGFSYEQYF
- TRBJ1-5 many TRBV5-1 TGCGCCAGCAGCCAAGAAGTTCGGGGGCAGCCCCAGCATTTT CASSQEVRGQPQHF
TRBD1 TRBJ2-5 - TRBV12-3/TRBV12-4 TGTGCCAGCAGTAGCAGGACAGGGACAGAGACCCAGTACTTC CASSSRTGTETQYF
- TRBJ2-7 many TRBV6-1 TGTGCCAGCAGTGAACCCGGAAACCCTAACCCCCTCGAGCAGTACTTC CASSEPGNPNPLEQYF
TRBD1 TRBJ2-2 once TRBV12-3/TRBV12-4 TGTGCCAGCGGGCTTCCAGGACAGGGGCTCCCCGGGGAGCTGTTTTTT CASGLPGQGLPGELFF
- TRBJ2-1 - TRBV4-2 TGTGCCAGCAGCCAAGATGAGGGGGGGGGGAATGAGCAGTTCTTC CASSQDEGGGNEQFF
- TRBJ2-2 - TRBV5-1 TGCGCCAGCGAAGCCGAGACAGCCTTCACCGGGGAGCTGTTTTTT CASEAETAFTGELFF
TRBD2 TRBJ2-1 - TRBV7-3 TGTGCCAGCAGCTTAATAGCGGGGGGTCTCAATGAGCAGTTCTTC CASSLIAGGLNEQFF
- TRBJ2-7 - TRBV12-3/TRBV12-4 TGTGCCAGCAGTTTAAACTCCTTCCCCGAGCAGTACTTC CASSLNSFPEQYF
- TRBJ2-3 - TRBV7-2 TGTGCCAGCAGCACCCGACGGAATACGCAGTATTTT CASSTRRNTQYF